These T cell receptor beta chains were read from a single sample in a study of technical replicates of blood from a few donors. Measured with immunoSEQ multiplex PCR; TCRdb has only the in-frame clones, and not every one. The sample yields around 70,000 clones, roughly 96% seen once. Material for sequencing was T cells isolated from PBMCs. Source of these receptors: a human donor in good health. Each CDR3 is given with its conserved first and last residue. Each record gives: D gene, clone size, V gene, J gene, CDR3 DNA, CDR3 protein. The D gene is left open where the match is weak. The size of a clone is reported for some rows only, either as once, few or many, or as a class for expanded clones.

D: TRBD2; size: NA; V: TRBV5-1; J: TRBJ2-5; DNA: TGCGCCAGCAGCTTGGCCCTTAGCGGGGGACCGTACCAAGAGACCCAGTACTTC; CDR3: CASSLALSGGPYQETQYF
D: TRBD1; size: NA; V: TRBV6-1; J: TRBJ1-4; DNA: TGTGCCAGCAGTCGACAGGGAGGAGGACTGGAAAAACTGTTTTTT; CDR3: CASSRQGGGLEKLFF
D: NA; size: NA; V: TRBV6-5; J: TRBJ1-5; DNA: TGTGCCAGCAGTTACTCGTTTACGGGGAATCAGCCCCAGCATTTT; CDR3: CASSYSFTGNQPQHF
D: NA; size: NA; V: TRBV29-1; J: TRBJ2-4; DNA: TGCAGCGTTGAAGGGCCCAACAAAAACATTCAGTACTTC; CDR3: CSVEGPNKNIQYF
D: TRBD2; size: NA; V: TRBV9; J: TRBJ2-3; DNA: TGTGCCAGCAGCCCCCGGACTAGCGGGAGGCCAAGCACAGATACGCAGTATTTT; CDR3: CASSPRTSGRPSTDTQYF
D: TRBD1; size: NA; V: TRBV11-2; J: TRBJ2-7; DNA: TGTGCCAGCAGCCCAGATGGGTGGGGACAGGGACTGGGTGAGCAGTACTTC; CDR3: CASSPDGWGQGLGEQYF
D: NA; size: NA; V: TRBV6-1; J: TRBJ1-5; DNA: TGTGCCAGCAGTGAAGTTATCAATCAGCCCCAGCATTTT; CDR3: CASSEVINQPQHF
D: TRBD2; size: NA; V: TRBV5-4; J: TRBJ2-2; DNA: TGTGCCAGCAGCTTTAGCGGGAAGAACACCGGGGAGCTGTTTTTT; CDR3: CASSFSGKNTGELFF
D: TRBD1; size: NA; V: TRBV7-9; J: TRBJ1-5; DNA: TGTGCCAGCAGCTCGTACAGGGGACGGTATCAGCCCCAGCATTTT; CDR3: CASSSYRGRYQPQHF
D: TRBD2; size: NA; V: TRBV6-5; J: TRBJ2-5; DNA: TGTGCCAGCAGCCAAGCGGTGGGGGGGGGAGAGACCCAGTACTTC; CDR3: CASSQAVGGGETQYF
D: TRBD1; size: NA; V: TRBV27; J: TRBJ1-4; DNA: TGTGCCAGCAGCCCCGGACAGGGGTATTATGAAAAACTGTTTTTT; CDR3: CASSPGQGYYEKLFF
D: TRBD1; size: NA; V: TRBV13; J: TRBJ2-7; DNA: TGTGCCAGCAGCTTACTCCGGGACAGAGAGGCCCGGGGTAACCCCCGCTCCTACGAGCAGTACTTC; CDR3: CASSLLRDREARGNPRSYEQYF
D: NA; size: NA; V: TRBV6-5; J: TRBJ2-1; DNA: TGTGCCAGCAGTTGGACTAACGTCCACAATGAGCAGTTCTTC; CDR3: CASSWTNVHNEQFF
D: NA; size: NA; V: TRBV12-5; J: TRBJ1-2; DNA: TGTGCTAGTGGATTACTATGGGGCTACACCTTC; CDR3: CASGLLWGYTF
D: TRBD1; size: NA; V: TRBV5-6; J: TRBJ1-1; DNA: TGTGCCAGCAGCTTCACAGGGGCTATTGAAGCTTTCTTT; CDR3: CASSFTGAIEAFF
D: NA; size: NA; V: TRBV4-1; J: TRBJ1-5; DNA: TGCGCCAGCAGCCAAGTGAGTGCGGGCAATCAGCCCCAGCATTTT; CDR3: CASSQVSAGNQPQHF
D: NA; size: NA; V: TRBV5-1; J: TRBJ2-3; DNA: TGCGCCAGCAGCTTCTCTAACACAGATACGCAGTATTTT; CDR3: CASSFSNTDTQYF
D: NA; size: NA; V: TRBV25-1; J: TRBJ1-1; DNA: TGTGCCAGCAGTGAAGGCAGTAACACTGAAGCTTTCTTT; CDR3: CASSEGSNTEAFF
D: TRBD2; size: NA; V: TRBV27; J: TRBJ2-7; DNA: TGTGCCAGCAGTATTACTAGCGGGATCTACGAGCAGTACTTC; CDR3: CASSITSGIYEQYF
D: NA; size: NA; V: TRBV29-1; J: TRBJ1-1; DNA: TGCAGCGTTGCCGGGTCAAACACTGAAGCTTTCTTT; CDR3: CSVAGSNTEAFF
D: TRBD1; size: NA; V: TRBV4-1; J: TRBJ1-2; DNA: TGCGCCAGCAGCCAAGGGACAGGGGGACCCGGCTATGGCTACACCTTC; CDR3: CASSQGTGGPGYGYTF
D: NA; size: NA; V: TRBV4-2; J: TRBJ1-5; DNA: TGTGCCAGCAGCCAAGAACGCCCAGGACGGGGGGAGCCCCAGCATTTT; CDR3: CASSQERPGRGEPQHF
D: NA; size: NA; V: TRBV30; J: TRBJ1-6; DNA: TGTGCCAGGGGCAGTACAAATTCACCCCTCCACTTT; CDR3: CARGSTNSPLHF
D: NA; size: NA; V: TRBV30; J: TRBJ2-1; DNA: TGTGCCTGGAGTGTAACCCTTGGGGGGGCCAATGAGCAGTTCTTC; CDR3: CAWSVTLGGANEQFF
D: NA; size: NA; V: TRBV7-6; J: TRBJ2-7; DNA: TGTGCCAGCAGCTTAGAAACAGGTCAGGAGCAGTACTTC; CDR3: CASSLETGQEQYF
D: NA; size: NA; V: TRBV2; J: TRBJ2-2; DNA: TGTGCCAGCAGTGAAGTTGGAGGGTCCACCGGGGAGCTGTTTTTT; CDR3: CASSEVGGSTGELFF
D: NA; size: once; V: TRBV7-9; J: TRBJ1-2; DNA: TGTGCCAGCAGCACATCACCCCGCGGGGACTATGGCTACACCTTC; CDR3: CASSTSPRGDYGYTF
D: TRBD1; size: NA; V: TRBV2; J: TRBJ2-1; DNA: TGTGCCAGCAGTGACATTGGACAGGGCAACAATGAGCAGTTCTTC; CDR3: CASSDIGQGNNEQFF
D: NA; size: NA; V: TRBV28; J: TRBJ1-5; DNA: TGTGCCAGCAGTTTCACAGGCTTCGTTTGGGGCAGCAATCAGCCCCAGCATTTT; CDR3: CASSFTGFVWGSNQPQHF
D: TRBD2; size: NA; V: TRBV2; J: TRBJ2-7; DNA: TGTGCCAGCAGGCGACTAGCGGGAGGTTACGAGCAGTACTTC; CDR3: CASRRLAGGYEQYF
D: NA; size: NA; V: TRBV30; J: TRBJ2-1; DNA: TGTGCCTGGAGTGTACTAGAGGGCCATAGCTCCTACAATGAGCAGTTCTTC; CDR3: CAWSVLEGHSSYNEQFF
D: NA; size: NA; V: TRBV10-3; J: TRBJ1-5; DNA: TGTGCCGTAAGAAGGGAGAGCAATCAGCCCCAGCATTTT; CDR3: CAVRRESNQPQHF
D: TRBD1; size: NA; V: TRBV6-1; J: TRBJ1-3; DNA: TGTGCCAGCAGTGAGTTCGGGACAGGGTTTAAAAACACCATATATTTT; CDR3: CASSEFGTGFKNTIYF
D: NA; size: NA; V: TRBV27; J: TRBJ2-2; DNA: TGTGCCAGCAGTGTCCTAGGGGGCGGGGAGCTGTTTTTT; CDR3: CASSVLGGGELFF
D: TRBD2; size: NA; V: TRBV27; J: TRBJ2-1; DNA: TGTGCCAGCAGTTCGCGCCTAAAAGCGGGAGGGCCGTACAATGAGCAGTTCTTC; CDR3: CASSSRLKAGGPYNEQFF
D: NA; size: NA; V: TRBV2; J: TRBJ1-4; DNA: TGTGCCAGCAGTGAAGCGTTACTTGAAAAACTGTTTTTT; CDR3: CASSEALLEKLFF
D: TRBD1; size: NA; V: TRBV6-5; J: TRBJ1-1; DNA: TGTGCCAGCAGTTACGCGACAGGGGGCACGACTGAAGCTTTCTTT; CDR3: CASSYATGGTTEAFF
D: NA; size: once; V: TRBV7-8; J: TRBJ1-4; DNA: TGTGCCAGCAGCTCACTTCGGGAAAAACTGTTTTTT; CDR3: CASSSLREKLFF
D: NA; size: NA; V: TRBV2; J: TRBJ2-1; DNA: TGTGCCAGCAGTGAATCCTACTCCCCAGGCATGCAGTTCTTC; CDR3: CASSESYSPGMQFF
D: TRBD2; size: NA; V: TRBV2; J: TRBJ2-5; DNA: TGTGCCAGTACGGGGGGGGCACGGGAGACCCAGTACTTC; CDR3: CASTGGARETQYF
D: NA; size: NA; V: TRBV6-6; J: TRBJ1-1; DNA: TGTGCCAGCACTCTCCAGGGGAGTACTGAAGCTTTCTTT; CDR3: CASTLQGSTEAFF
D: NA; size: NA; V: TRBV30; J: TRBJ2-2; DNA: TGTGCCTGGAGCCTTCTGGGGGCGCGATCGCCCGGGGAGCTGTTTTTT; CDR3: CAWSLLGARSPGELFF
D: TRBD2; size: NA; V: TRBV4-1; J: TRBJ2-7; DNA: TGCGCCAGCGAGGGACTAGCGGAATCCCAGAATCAGGTGAAGCAGTACTTC; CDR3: CASEGLAESQNQVKQYF
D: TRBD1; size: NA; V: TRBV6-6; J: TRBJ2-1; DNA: TGTGCCAGCAGTTACGGGACAGGGGTAGATTACAATGAGCAGTTCTTC; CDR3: CASSYGTGVDYNEQFF
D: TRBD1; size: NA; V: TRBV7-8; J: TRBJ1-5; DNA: TGTGCCAGCAGCTTACTGGGACAGGCCCTCAATCAGCCCCAGCATTTT; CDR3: CASSLLGQALNQPQHF
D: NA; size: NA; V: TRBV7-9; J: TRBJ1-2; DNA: TGTGCCAGCAGCTTCGGGGGGGTGAGTGGCTACACCTTC; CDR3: CASSFGGVSGYTF
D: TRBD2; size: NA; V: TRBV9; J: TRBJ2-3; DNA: TGTGCCAGCAGCCCCCGACTAGCGGGGAGGCATAGGAATACGCAGTATTTT; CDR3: CASSPRLAGRHRNTQYF
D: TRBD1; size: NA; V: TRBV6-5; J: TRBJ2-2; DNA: TGTGCCAGCACCGGGACAGGGGCTCTGGCCGGGGAGCTGTTTTTT; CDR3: CASTGTGALAGELFF
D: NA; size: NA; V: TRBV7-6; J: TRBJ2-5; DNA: TGTGCCAGCACCTATCAGGACACCCAAGAGACCCAGTACTTC; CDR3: CASTYQDTQETQYF
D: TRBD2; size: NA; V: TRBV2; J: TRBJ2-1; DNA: TGTGCCAGTCGGGTAGCGGGGTACAATGAGCAGTTCTTC; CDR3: CASRVAGYNEQFF
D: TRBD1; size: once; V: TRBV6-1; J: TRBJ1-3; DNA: TGTGCCAGCAGTGACCCCGGACAGGGACAATCTGGAAACACCATATATTTT; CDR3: CASSDPGQGQSGNTIYF
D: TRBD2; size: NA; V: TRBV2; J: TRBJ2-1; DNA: TGTGCCAGCAGGGAACTAGCGGGAGACTCCTACAATGAGCAGTTCTTC; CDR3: CASRELAGDSYNEQFF
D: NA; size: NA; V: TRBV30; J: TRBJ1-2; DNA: TGTGCCTGGAGTTCGACAGTCTATGGCTACACCTTC; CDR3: CAWSSTVYGYTF
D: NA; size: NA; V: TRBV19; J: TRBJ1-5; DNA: TGTGCCAGTAGTACCGGGGCGGGGAAAGTCAGCAATCAGCCCCAGCATTTT; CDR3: CASSTGAGKVSNQPQHF
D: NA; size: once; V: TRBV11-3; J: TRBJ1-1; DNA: TGTGCCAGCAGCTCACCCAGGGAAGAAGCTTTCTTT; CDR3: CASSSPREEAFF
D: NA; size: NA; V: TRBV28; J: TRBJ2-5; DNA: TGTGCCAGCAGTTCGCCGGGAGCGCCGACGATCGAGACCCAGTACTTC; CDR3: CASSSPGAPTIETQYF
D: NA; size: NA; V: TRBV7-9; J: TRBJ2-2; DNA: TGTGCCAGCAGTCGGACACCACAAACAAGGAACACCGGGGAGCTGTTTTTT; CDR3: CASSRTPQTRNTGELFF
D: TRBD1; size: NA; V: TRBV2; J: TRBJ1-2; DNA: TGTGCCAGTCCGGAGACAGGGTACGATGGCTACACCTTC; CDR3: CASPETGYDGYTF
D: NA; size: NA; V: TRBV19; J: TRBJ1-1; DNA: TGTGCCAGTAGTATAGAAGATGACAGCCTGAACACTGAAGCTTTCTTT; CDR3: CASSIEDDSLNTEAFF
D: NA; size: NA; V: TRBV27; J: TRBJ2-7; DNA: TGTGCCAGCAGTCCGACAGGTAACTCCTACGAGCAGTACTTC; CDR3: CASSPTGNSYEQYF